This TCR beta chain was identified in a study of metastatic and nonmetastatic thyroid tumors. Across the whole study: Blood and tumor or nodule tissue repertoires from malignant and benign thyroid patients were compared.

This clone qualifies as medium-sized. Its antigen is unknown. Study-level results: Significantly greater TCR beta diversity was reportedly found in malignant thyroid tumors than in benign nodules (in blood and tumor).

In the original processing: Clinicopathological groups differed in CDR3, with these differences serving to build a distant-metastasis classifier for papillary thyroid cancer. From the PCR reads, TCRdb re-called clones with MiXCR. The V and J calls were not made by the authors but by TCRdb's processing. The sample consists of some 22,000 clones, 24% of them appearing once. CDR1 and CDR2 (germline): SGHTA, FQGNSA. V gave up 4 bases and J gave up 5 bases, with 18 bases separating them. The CDR3 length is 16 residues. Before thyroid surgery, none of the patients had received any treatment. The material sequenced was tumor tissue. This receptor was identified in a male donor with papillary thyroid cancer or a benign thyroid nodule (not recorded which). Some clones in this sample may be carry-over from other donors' samples. V is TRBV7-2 and J is TRBJ2-1; possibly TRBD2 for D (6 bases). The CDR3 sequence: CASSSRESGLHNEQFF. CDR3 DNA sequence: TGTGCCAGCAGCTCCCGCGAAAGCGGGCTCCACAATGAGCAGTTCTTC.